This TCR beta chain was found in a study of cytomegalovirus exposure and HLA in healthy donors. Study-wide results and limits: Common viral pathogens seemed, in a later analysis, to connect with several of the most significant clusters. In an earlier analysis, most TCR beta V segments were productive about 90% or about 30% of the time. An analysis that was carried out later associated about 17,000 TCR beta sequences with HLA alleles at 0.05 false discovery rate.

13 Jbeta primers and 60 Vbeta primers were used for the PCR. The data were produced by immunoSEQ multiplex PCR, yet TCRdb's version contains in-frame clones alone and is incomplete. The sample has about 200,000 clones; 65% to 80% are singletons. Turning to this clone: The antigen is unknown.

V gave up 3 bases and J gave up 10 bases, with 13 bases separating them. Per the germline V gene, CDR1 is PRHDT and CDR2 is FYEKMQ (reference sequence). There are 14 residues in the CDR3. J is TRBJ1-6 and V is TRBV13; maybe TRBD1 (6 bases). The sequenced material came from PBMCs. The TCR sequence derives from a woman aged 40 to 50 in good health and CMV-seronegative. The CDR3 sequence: CASSFRGRGSPLHF. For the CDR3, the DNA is TGTGCCAGCAGCTTCCGGGGTAGGGGGTCACCCCTCCACTTT.